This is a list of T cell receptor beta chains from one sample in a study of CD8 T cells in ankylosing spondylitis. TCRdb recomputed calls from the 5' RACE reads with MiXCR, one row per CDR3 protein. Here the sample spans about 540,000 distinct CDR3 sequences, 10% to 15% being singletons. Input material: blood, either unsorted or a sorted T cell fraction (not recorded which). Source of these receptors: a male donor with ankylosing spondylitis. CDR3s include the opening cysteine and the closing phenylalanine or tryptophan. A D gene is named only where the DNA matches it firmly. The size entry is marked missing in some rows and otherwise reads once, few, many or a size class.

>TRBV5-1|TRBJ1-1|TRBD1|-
CASSTDRGYMNTEAFF
TGCGCCAGCAGCACAGACAGGGGATATATGAACACTGAAGCTTTCTTT
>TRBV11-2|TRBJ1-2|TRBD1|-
CASSLEHRGEGYTF
TGTGCCAGCAGCTTAGAACACAGGGGGGAAGGCTACACCTTC
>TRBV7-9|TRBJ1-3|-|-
CASSLLGGSGNTIYF
TGTGCCAGCAGCTTATTAGGGGGCTCTGGAAACACCATATATTTT
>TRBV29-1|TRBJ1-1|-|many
CSGGRTLNTEAFF
TGCAGCGGGGGTAGGACTCTGAACACTGAAGCTTTCTTT
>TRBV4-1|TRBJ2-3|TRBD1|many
CASSRPTGGSTDTQYF
TGCGCCAGCAGCCGCCCGACAGGGGGGAGCACAGATACGCAGTATTTT
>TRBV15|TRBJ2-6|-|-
CATEGLSSGANVLTF
TGTGCCACCGAGGGCCTTTCCTCTGGGGCCAACGTCCTGACTTTC
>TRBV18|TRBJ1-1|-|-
CASSPTSTEAFF
TGTGCCAGCTCACCCACTTCCACTGAAGCTTTCTTT
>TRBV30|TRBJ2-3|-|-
CAWSITGTDTQYF
TGTGCCTGGAGTATAACAGGCACAGATACGCAGTATTTT
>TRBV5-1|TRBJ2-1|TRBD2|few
CASSYRTSGSINEQFF
TGCGCCAGCAGCTATCGGACTAGCGGGAGTATTAATGAGCAGTTCTTC
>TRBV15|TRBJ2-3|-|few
CATSRDYLDTQYF
TGTGCCACCAGCAGAGATTATCTGGATACGCAGTATTTT
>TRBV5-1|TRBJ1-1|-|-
CASSPTIGGLNTEAFF
TGCGCCAGCAGCCCAACCATAGGGGGACTGAACACTGAAGCTTTCTTT
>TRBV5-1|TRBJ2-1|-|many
CASSLEGAGNNEQFF
TGCGCCAGCAGCTTGGAAGGGGCGGGGAACAATGAGCAGTTCTTC
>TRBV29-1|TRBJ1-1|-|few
CSVAGGAENTEAFF
TGCAGCGTTGCAGGAGGGGCAGAGAACACTGAAGCTTTCTTT
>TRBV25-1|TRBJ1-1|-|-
CASSRSASWNTEAFF
TGTGCCAGCAGTCGATCGGCATCTTGGAACACTGAAGCTTTCTTT
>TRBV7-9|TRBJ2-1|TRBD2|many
CASSWARTSGSYEQFF
TGTGCCAGCAGCTGGGCTCGGACTAGCGGGAGCTATGAGCAGTTCTTC
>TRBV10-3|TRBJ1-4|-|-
CAIGTGMGEKLFF
TGTGCCATTGGAACAGGGATGGGTGAAAAACTGTTTTTT
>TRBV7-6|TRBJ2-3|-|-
CASSLRGAHTDTQYF
TGTGCCAGCAGCTTGAGGGGGGCCCACACAGATACGCAGTATTTT
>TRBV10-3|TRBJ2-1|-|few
CAIMALGDEQFF
TGTGCCATCATGGCGCTTGGGGATGAGCAGTTCTTC
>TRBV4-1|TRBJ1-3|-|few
CASSPANFGNTIYF
TGCGCCAGCAGCCCCGCTAACTTCGGAAACACCATATATTTT
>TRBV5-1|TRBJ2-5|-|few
CASSLNLLSETQYF
TGCGCCAGCAGCTTGAACTTACTATCAGAGACCCAGTACTTC
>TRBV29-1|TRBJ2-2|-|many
CSVGQGGVTGELFF
TGCAGCGTCGGACAGGGAGGGGTCACCGGGGAGCTGTTTTTT
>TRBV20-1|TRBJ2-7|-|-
CSARMAGLYEQYF
TGCAGTGCTAGAATGGCAGGCCTTTACGAGCAGTACTTC
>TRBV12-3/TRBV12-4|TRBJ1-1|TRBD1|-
CASRRQGAGAEAFF
TGTGCCAGCAGAAGACAGGGGGCGGGGGCTGAAGCTTTCTTT
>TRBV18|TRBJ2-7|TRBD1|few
CASSPGTGIYEQYF
TGTGCCAGCTCACCAGGGACAGGGATCTACGAGCAGTACTTC
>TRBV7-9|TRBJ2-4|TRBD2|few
CASSALAGAKNIQYF
TGTGCCAGCAGCGCACTAGCGGGAGCGAAAAACATTCAGTACTTC
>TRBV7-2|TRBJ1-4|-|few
CASSPVGTPNEKLFF
TGTGCCAGCAGCCCGGTTGGGACACCTAATGAAAAACTGTTTTTT
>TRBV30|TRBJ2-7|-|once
CAWSEVDYEQYF
TGTGCCTGGAGTGAAGTGGACTACGAGCAGTACTTC
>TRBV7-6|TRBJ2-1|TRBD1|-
CASSGTENSYNEQFF
TGTGCCAGCAGCGGGACAGAGAACTCCTACAATGAGCAGTTCTTC
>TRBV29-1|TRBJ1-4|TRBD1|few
CSVSPGTGGEKLFF
TGCAGCGTCTCCCCCGGGACAGGGGGTGAAAAACTGTTTTTT
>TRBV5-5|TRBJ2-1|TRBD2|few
CASSITGTSGSGQFF
TGTGCCAGCAGCATAACCGGGACTAGCGGGAGCGGGCAGTTCTTC
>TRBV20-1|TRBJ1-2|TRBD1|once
CSARDLRGLYGYTF
TGCAGTGCTAGAGATCTAAGGGGGCTTTATGGCTACACCTTC
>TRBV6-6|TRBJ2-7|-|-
CASSYDGAYEQYF
TGTGCCAGCAGTTACGACGGGGCCTACGAGCAGTACTTC
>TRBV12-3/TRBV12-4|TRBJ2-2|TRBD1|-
CASSLALGTANTGELFF
TGTGCCAGCAGTTTAGCGCTCGGGACAGCGAACACCGGGGAGCTGTTTTTT
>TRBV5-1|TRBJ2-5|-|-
CASFSGTAQEIQYF
TGCGCCAGCTTCTCCGGGACGGCGCAAGAGATCCAGTACTTC
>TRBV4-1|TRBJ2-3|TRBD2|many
CASSQDQSLAGGIDTQYF
TGCGCCAGCAGCCAAGATCAAAGTCTAGCGGGAGGCATAGATACGCAGTATTTT
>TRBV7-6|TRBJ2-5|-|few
CASSLGASAETQYF
TGTGCCAGCAGCTTAGGGGCATCGGCGGAGACCCAGTACTTC
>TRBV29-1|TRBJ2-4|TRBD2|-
CSVGTRLAGRAKNIQYF
TGCAGCGTGGGGACTCGACTAGCGGGTCGGGCCAAAAACATTCAGTACTTC
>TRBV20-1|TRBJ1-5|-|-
CSAILGGPNQPQHF
TGCAGTGCTATTCTGGGGGGCCCTAATCAGCCCCAGCATTTT
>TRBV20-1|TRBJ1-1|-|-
CSPHRGNTEAFF
TGCAGTCCGCATAGGGGCAACACTGAAGCTTTCTTT
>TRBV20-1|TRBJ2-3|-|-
CSARGGTGGTDTQYF
TGCAGTGCTAGAGGGGGGACCGGAGGCACAGATACGCAGTATTTT
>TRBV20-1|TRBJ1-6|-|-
CSASDGFYNSPLHF
TGCAGTGCTAGTGATGGTTTTTATAATTCACCCCTCCACTTT
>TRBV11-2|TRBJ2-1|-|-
CASSPGSGINEQFF
TGTGCCAGCAGCCCGGGATCTGGGATAAATGAGCAGTTCTTC
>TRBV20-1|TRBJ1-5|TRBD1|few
CSASQGARQPQHF
TGCAGTGCTTCCCAGGGGGCGAGACAGCCCCAGCATTTT
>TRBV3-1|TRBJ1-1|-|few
CASSQDGWTAEAFF
TGTGCCAGCAGCCAAGATGGGTGGACGGCTGAAGCTTTCTTT
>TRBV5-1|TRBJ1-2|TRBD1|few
CASSLGTDDYYGYTF
TGCGCCAGCAGCTTAGGGACAGACGATTACTATGGCTACACCTTC
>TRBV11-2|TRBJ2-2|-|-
CASSLMEELFF
TGTGCCAGCAGCTTAATGGAGGAGCTGTTTTTT
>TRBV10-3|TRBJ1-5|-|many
CAISESVQGSNQPQHF
TGTGCCATCAGTGAGTCGGTACAGGGAAGCAATCAGCCCCAGCATTTT
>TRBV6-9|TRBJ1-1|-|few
CASRPAFF
TGTGCCAGCAGACCGGCTTTCTTT
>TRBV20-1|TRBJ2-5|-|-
CSARLQETQYF
TGCAGTGCTAGACTACAAGAGACCCAGTACTTC
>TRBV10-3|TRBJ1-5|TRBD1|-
CAISGDRASNQPQHF
TGTGCCATCAGCGGGGACAGGGCTAGCAATCAGCCCCAGCATTTT
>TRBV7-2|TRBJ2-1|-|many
CASSLRSSAYNEQFF
TGTGCCAGCAGCTTGAGGTCTAGCGCCTACAATGAGCAGTTCTTC
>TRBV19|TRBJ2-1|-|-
CASNLGVGYNEQFF
TGTGCCAGTAATCTCGGGGTTGGCTACAATGAGCAGTTCTTC
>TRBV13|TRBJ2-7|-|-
CASSQAVEGSYEQYF
TGTGCCAGCAGCCAGGCAGTTGAGGGGTCTTACGAGCAGTACTTC
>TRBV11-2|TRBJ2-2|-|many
CASTRTGELFF
TGTGCCAGCACCCGAACCGGGGAGCTGTTTTTT